This T cell receptor (beta chain) derives from a study of blood T cell repertoires in COVID-19. Study details: Acute and convalescent COVID-19 specimens originated in the United States, Italy and Spain.

The CDR3 has 14 amino acids. Germline values: CDR1 LGHDT, CDR2 YNNKEL (reference sequence). The V gene lost 4 bases and the J gene lost 10 bases, with 17 bases spanning the gap. Data came from immunoSEQ multiplex PCR; TCRdb stores just in-frame clones and leaves some out. The table has approximately 220,000 clones, approximately 86% seen once; the top ten hold just over 2.5%. In terms of age and location, participants ranged from roughly 18 to 95 years and lived in about two dozen US areas. The specimen sequenced was PBMCs or T cells enriched from blood (not recorded which). The rearrangement uses TRBV3-1 (or the pseudogene TRBV3-2) and TRBJ1-3; D not resolved. The receptor was isolated from a woman aged 30 to 39 with acute COVID-19. CDR3 protein: CASSPRLPSQTIYF. Here the CDR3 DNA reads TGTGCCAGCAGCCCAAGACTCCCCTCGCAGACCATATATTTT.